This T cell receptor beta chain is from a study of beta chain features in type 1 diabetes. Overall study results and limits: Small HLA sub-analyses could not settle whether HLA shapes TCRB rearrangement. Patients and controls would share equally any PCR tilt toward shorter templates. Type 1 diabetes patients showed fewer insertions and more deletions at VDJ junctions.

Remarks on this clone: Its antigen is unknown.

What was sequenced were expressed TCRB transcripts, since all of the isolated RNA had been reverse transcribed. Sequencing used immunoSEQ multiplex PCR; TCRdb keeps in-frame clones, though not all of them. Found here are approximately 300,000 clones, approximately 10% of them singletons; the top ten hold 0.015%. The V and J ends lost 8 bases and 5 bases respectively, with 9 bases between them. The length of the CDR3 is 11 residues. In germline, CDR1 is MNHEY, CDR2 SMNVEV (reference sequence). Sequenced: naive CD4+ T cells from blood. This chain joins TRBV27 and TRBJ1-2; D might be TRBD1 (5 bases). This sequence originates from a young woman in good health. The CDR3 loop reads CASGKGYGYTF. CDR3 nucleotide sequence: TGTGCCAGCGGGAAGGGGTATGGCTACACCTTC.